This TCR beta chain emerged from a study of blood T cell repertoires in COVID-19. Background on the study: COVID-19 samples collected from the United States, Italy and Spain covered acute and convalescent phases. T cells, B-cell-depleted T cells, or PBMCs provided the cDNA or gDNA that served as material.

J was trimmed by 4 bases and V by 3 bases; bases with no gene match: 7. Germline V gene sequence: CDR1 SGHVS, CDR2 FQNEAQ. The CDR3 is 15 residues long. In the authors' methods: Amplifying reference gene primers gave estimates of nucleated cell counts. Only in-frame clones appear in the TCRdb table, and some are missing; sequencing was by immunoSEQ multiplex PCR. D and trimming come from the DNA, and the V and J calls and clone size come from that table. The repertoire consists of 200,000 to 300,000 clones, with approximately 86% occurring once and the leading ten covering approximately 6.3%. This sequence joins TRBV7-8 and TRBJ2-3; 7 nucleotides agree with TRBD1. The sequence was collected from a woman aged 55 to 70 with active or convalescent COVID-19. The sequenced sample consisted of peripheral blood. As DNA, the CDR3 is TGTGCCAGCAGCTTTACACAGGGGTTAGCAGATACGCAGTATTTT. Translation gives CASSFTQGLADTQYF.